This T cell receptor beta chain is drawn from a study of beta chain features in type 1 diabetes listed by TCRdb under 2018. Looking at the study overall: Patients and healthy donors did not differ in mean age, gender distribution, total cell number or subset yield. Across all samples, some 100,000,000 sorted cells were examined, and cell number per subset correlated strongly with RNA yield. The study compared TCRB repertoires of sorted circulating CD4+ T cell subsets between recently diagnosed type 1 diabetes patients and matched healthy donors. Regulatory and stem cell-like memory subsets were isolated from only 8 patients and roughly 8 healthy donors, whereas naive and central memory subsets came from all 30 or so donors.

A single peripheral blood draw of about 116 mL on average was collected from each donor into heparinised tubes. Naive, central memory, regulatory and stem cell-like memory CD4+ T cells were sorted on a BD FACSAria II using a panel including CD45RO, CCR7, CD25, CD127, CD95 and CD27. All sorted populations exceeded 95% purity. PBMCs were separated immediately by Lymphoprep density gradient centrifugation and were stained directly, without being cultured. To minimize batch effects, samples were stained and sorted in pairs, one healthy donor with one patient per experiment. Study-wide conclusions, independent of this receptor: Sequencing cDNA rather than genomic DNA could over-represent highly expressing activated cells, although activation and CD3 levels did not differ between groups. Naive, central memory and regulatory TCRB repertoires appeared more similar among patients than among healthy donors. At VDJ recombination sites, type 1 diabetes patients had fewer insertions and more deleted nucleotides, which implies abnormalities in thymic rearrangement. Only small numbers of individuals were included in the HLA sub-analyses, which left unresolved whether HLA type had any influence on TCRB rearrangement. PCR might favor shorter templates, but patient and control samples were amplified and corrected together, so any skew would affect both groups equally. Type 1 diabetes patients showed a moderate but significant shortening of TCRB CDR3 length in all four CD4+ subsets.

This clone was counted ten times or more. Its antigen specificity is not known. No per-base quality is available; no much larger clone lies one base away. The entire amount of isolated RNA was reverse transcribed using the High Capacity cDNA Reverse Transcription Kit, so the sequenced TCRB transcripts were expressed ones. Naive, central memory and regulatory T cell samples underwent deep immunoSEQ sequencing, averaging around 4 million total reads per sample. Sorted cells were lysed in RLT buffer, and RNA was extracted using DNase-treated RNeasy Micro or Mini kits according to cell number. To prevent cross-contamination, each cell subset was processed individually, whereas patient and healthy donor samples were processed jointly. TCRB sequences were amplified from cDNA with the immunoSEQ multiplex PCR, producing 87-bp fragments spanning the CDR3 region. The amplicons were sequenced using the Illumina HiSeq platform. In the authors' own workflow: Synthetic template baselines were used to correct PCR bias computationally, reads within Hamming distance 2 were collapsed, and singletons that could not be merged were discarded. By aligning reads against IMGT, V, D and J genes, CDR3 length, and insertions or deletions at six rearrangement sites were assigned. Clonotype counts were normalized to sorted cell number within each subset before computing true diversity and Gini coefficients with the tcR R package. Repertoire sharing was quantified using the overlap coefficient calculated on TCRB nucleotide sequences. Out-of-frame TCRB sequences from naive cells were analyzed as a proxy for the pre-selection repertoire. What TCRdb holds here is the immuneACCESS table cut down to in-frame rearrangements. Part of the clones is not present; checked against another copy, under half of the missing clones reflect an unresolved V gene, and the others are unexplained. D and trimming were read from the DNA, whereas the V and J calls and clone size are those reported in that table. Within this sample are 500,000 to 700,000 clones, with 15% to 17% of them counted one time only. The ten largest clones take up about 0.097% of the sample.

V sheds 8 bases and J sheds 6 bases, leaving 11 bases between their ends. The germline V gene provides CDR1 MDHEN and CDR2 SYDVKM. CDR3 length: 12 amino acids, cysteine to phenylalanine. This entry keeps only the CDR3 DNA: 36 bases, framed from base 1. The sequence links TRBV28 to TRBJ2-4, with an unclear D gene assignment. Specimen: naive CD4+ T cells from blood. The sample's cell subset or site, from its label and the paper: true naive CD4+ T cells. The TCR sequence derives from a man in his late teens or twenties in good health. The nucleotide sequence reads as follows: TGTGCCAGCCACTCGACCGCAAACATTCAGTACTTC. This codes for CASHSTANIQYF.